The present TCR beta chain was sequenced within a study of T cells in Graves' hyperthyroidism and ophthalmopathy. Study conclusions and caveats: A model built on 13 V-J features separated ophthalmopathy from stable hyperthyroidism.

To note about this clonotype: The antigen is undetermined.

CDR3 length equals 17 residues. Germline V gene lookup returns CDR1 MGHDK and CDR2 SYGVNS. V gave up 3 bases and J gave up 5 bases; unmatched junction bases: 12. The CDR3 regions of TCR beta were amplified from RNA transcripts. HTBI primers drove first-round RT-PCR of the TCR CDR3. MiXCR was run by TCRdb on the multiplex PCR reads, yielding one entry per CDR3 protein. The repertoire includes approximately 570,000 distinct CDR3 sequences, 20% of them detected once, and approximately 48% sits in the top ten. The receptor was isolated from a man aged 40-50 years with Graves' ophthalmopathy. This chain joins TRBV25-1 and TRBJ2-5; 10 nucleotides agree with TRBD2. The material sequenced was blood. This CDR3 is CASSDSGRSPLLETQYF. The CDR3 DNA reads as TGTGCCAGCAGTGATAGCGGGAGGTCACCCCTGCTGGAGACCCAGTACTTC.